Sequencing of this T cell receptor beta chain was carried out in a study of regulatory T cells in long-lasting Graves disease. Study in general: Prior antithyroid drug treatment in newly diagnosed Graves' patients lasted under 3 months.

Time point of the sample: newly diagnosed GD, antithyroid drugs for less than 3 months. PBMCs provided the RNA from which the TCR library was made. Patients came through an endocrinology department, and that department was in Xi'an, China. For TCR beta, libraries came from iRepertoire HTBI primers and Arm-PCR of CDR3 regions. TCRdb analysed the multiplex PCR reads with MiXCR anew, one entry per CDR3 protein. The table lists a few hundred thousand distinct CDR3 sequences, 15% to 20% of them singletons. Study outcomes and limitations: Investigators studied peripheral blood only, not thyroid tissue.

This clonotype appeared many times. Its target is not known. With V trimmed by 4 bases and J by 9 bases, 1 base remained unmatched. The CDR3 totals 11 residues. The germline V gene has CDR1 SGHTA and CDR2 FQGNSA. The starting material was peripheral blood mononuclear cells (PBMCs), obtained at new diagnosis, from a patient treated with antithyroid drugs. V usage is TRBV7-2 and J usage is TRBJ2-7; 9 nucleotides align to TRBD2. This sequence originates from a female donor with Graves disease. CDR3 in amino acids: CASSSTSGQYF. DNA of the CDR3: TGTGCCAGCAGCTCGACTAGCGGGCAGTACTTC.